A single sample is the source of the 14 T cell receptor beta chains below, sequenced in a study of T-cell reconstitution after alpha-beta-depleted transplantation in children. TCRbeta library construction was performed incorporating unique molecular identifiers. TCRdb re-called the PCR reads through MiXCR, storing one row per CDR3 protein. The table has 490,000 or so distinct CDR3 sequences, roughly an eighth seen once. The source material was PBMCs from the stem cell graft donor, sampled from the stem cell graft. These receptors were obtained from a human donor who donated a stem cell graft to a child with combined immunodeficiency.

There are a few counts of this clonotype. The chain joins TRBV4-3 to TRBJ1-3, with a tentative D call TRBD1 (5 bases). The CDR3 spans 20 residues. Germline V gives CDR1 LGHNA, CDR2 YSLEER. Between the trimmed V and J ends, which lost 0 bases and 4 bases, there was a span of 25 bases. The CDR3, as DNA: TGCGCCAGCAGCCAAGAATTACTAGTAGCGGTCGGGGGTCCGGGAAACACCATATATTTT. Protein: CASSQELLVAVGGPGNTIYF.

This clonotype has only a few counts. The chain links TRBV6-5 to TRBJ2-7; no definite D call. CDR1 is MNHEY, CDR2 SVGAGI, per germline. V lost 7 bases and J 0 bases, leaving 10 bases between the germline ends. This CDR3 comprises 13 residues. The CDR3, as DNA: TGTGCCAGCATTTCGGCCAGCTCCTACGAGCAGTACTTC. It specifies CASISASSYEQYF.

This clonotype showed up just a few times. V is TRBV6-2 or TRBV6-3 and J is TRBJ2-7; tentative D call: TRBD2 (5 bases). The length of the CDR3 is 13 residues. Between the trimmed V and J ends, which lost 2 bases and 3 bases, there was a span of 8 bases. CDR1 is MNHEY, CDR2 SVGEGT, per germline. The CDR3 loop is CASSYRLYYEQYF. The CDR3 DNA is TGTGCCAGCAGTTACAGACTATACTACGAGCAGTACTTC.

This clonotype was picked up many times. The chain joins TRBV6-5 to TRBJ2-3; possible D gene TRBD2, 5 bases. There are 13 residues in the CDR3. Trimming removed 6 bases from V and 3 bases from J, with 10 bases in between. Germline CDR1 MNHEY, CDR2 SVGAGI. CDR3 in DNA: TGTGCCAGCAGCCCGCTAGCAACAGATACGCAGTATTTT. It codes for CASSPLATDTQYF.

This clonotype was observed many times. The chain links TRBV3-1 to TRBJ2-6; 8 bases agree with TRBD1. The CDR3 has 15 residues. Trimming took 0 bases from V and 9 from J; bases not matched to a gene: 4. Germline lookup yields CDR1 LGHDT and CDR2 YNNKEL (reference sequence). Here the CDR3 DNA reads TGTGCCAGCAGCCAAGATCGGACAGGGTTCAACGTCCTGACTTTC. This sequence encodes CASSQDRTGFNVLTF.

This clonotype came up many times. The germline gene is not matched at one end of the junction; a read error may be the cause. The chain links TRBV20-1 to TRBJ1-1; the D gene is possibly TRBD1 (6 bases). The CDR3 runs 12 residues. Germline V lookup: CDR1 DFQATT, CDR2 SNEGSKA (reference sequence). Here the CDR3 DNA reads TGCAGTGCTAGAGATTGGGACACTCAAGCTTTCTTT. Its translation: CSARDWDTQAFF.

The chain is built from TRBV28 and TRBJ2-1; weak D call: TRBD1 (5 bases). Per the germline V gene, CDR1 is MDHEN and CDR2 is SYDVKM. The length of the CDR3 is 14 residues. V was cut by 10 bases and J by 5 bases, with 18 bases left in between. The CDR3 region is CATRWAGINNEQFF. The CDR3 DNA sequence: TGTGCCACGAGATGGGCAGGGATCAACAATGAGCAGTTCTTC.

This clonotype was seen more than once but under ten times. This chain links TRBV5-1 with TRBJ2-1, with D possibly TRBD2 on 7 matching bases. This CDR3 is 15 amino acids long. Trimming stripped 0 bases from V and 7 bases from J, with 14 bases between. The germline V gene encodes CDR1 SGHRS and CDR2 YFSETQ. The CDR3 is CASSLAGGRLNEQFF. The CDR3 coding sequence is TGCGCCAGCAGCTTGGCGGGGGGCAGGCTTAATGAGCAGTTCTTC.

This clonotype was picked up a small number of times. The V and J genes are TRBV29-1 and TRBJ2-7, with a weak D call TRBD1 (6 bases). Germline V gene data show CDR1 as SQVTM and CDR2 as ANQGSEA. Trimming left V 4 bases short and J 9 bases short, with 16 bases between. This CDR3 contains 12 residues. CDR3: CSVVQGARGQYF. In DNA form, the CDR3 reads TGCAGCGTTGTACAGGGAGCAAGGGGGCAGTACTTC.

This clonotype occurred a few times. The chain combines TRBV12-3 or TRBV12-4 with TRBJ1-4, with D possibly matching TRBD1 (6 bases). The CDR3 has 14 residues. V lost 6 bases to trimming and J lost 7 bases, with 15 bases between them. The CDR3 spells CASREGGGGEKLFF. CDR3 nucleotides: TGTGCCAGCAGGGAGGGGGGGGGTGGTGAAAAACTGTTTTTT.

The chain links TRBV7-8 to TRBJ2-5; TRBD1 aligns across 7 bases. J lost 4 bases, V lost 5 bases, and 7 bases had no gene match. Germline-derived CDR1 and CDR2 are SGHVS and FQNEAQ. CDR3 length: 14 residues. CDR3: CASSQLSGGETQYF. The DNA of the CDR3 is TGTGCCAGCAGCCAATTGTCAGGGGGAGAGACCCAGTACTTC.

The chain employs TRBV9 and TRBJ2-7; D is unclear. The CDR3 is 13 residues long. Per germline, CDR1 SGDLS and CDR2 YYNGEE. V dropped 0 bases and J dropped 3 bases, with 7 bases sitting between them. The CDR3 region is CASSVAANYEQYF. The CDR3 DNA follows: TGTGCCAGCAGCGTAGCAGCGAACTACGAGCAGTACTTC.

This clonotype has a handful of counts. This chain uses TRBV5-1 with TRBJ2-2; 11 positions match TRBD2. Germline trimming cut 3 bases from V and 4 bases from J; bases unmatched to any gene: 14. The germline V gene has CDR1 SGHRS and CDR2 YFSETQ. This CDR3 region has 19 residues. The CDR3 loop is CASSSRSRLAGGGTGELFF. As DNA, the CDR3 is TGCGCCAGCAGCTCCCGATCCCGTCTAGCGGGAGGCGGCACCGGGGAGCTGTTTTTT. Full variable domain (outside the CDR3, taken from reference TRBV5-1 and TRBJ2-2): KAGVTQTPRYLIKTRGQQVTLSCSPISGHRSVSWYQQTPGQGLQFLFEYFSETQRNKGNFPGRFSGRQFSNSRSEMNVSTLELGDSALYLCASSSRSRLAGGGTGELFFGEGSRLTVL.

A few counts support this clonotype. The genes are TRBV27 and TRBJ2-1, with 7 bases identical to TRBD1. V lost 3 bases and J lost 1; bases outside the gene matches: 9. The CDR3 totals 17 residues. Germline CDR1 MNHEY, CDR2 SMNVEV (reference sequence). This CDR3 is CASSFFDGTASYNEQFF. The CDR3, as DNA: TGTGCCAGCAGTTTTTTTGACGGGACAGCTTCCTACAATGAGCAGTTCTTC.